This TCR beta chain was observed in a study of neurological immune-mediated disorders. Findings and limits, study-wide: No expanded-clone CDR3 amino acid sequence recurred across subjects, suggesting private TCR-beta repertoires.

The cDNA was synthesized by 5'RACE incorporating 10-nucleotide random UMIs. TCRdb processed the 5' RACE reads anew with MiXCR; each CDR3 protein has one entry. This sample carries tens of thousands of distinct CDR3 sequences, approximately 4.4% of them seen once, and the ten largest clones take 2.9%. A total of 2 million PBMCs stored at -80 degrees C provided the unsorted libraries. The CDR3 runs to 14 residues. Trimming took 4 bases from V and 4 from J; bases not matched to a gene: 3. CDR1 and CDR2 from the germline V gene are SGHRS and YFSETQ. This clonotype was counted ten times or more. Its antigen is unknown.

Sequencing was carried out using PBMCs. This chain uses TRBV5-1 with TRBJ2-7, with 12 bases aligning to TRBD2. This clonotype was sampled from a man aged 45-65 years with multiple sclerosis. The CDR3 sequence: CASSPSGGAYEQYF. CDR3 nucleotides: TGCGCCAGCAGCCCTAGCGGGGGGGCTTACGAGCAGTACTTC.